This T cell receptor (beta chain) was identified during a study of graft-versus-host responses after intestinal transplantation. Background on the study: Transplants were multivisceral, liver-intestinal, or isolated intestinal. Anti-thymocyte globulin was used for induction in all recipients, who then took tacrolimus and steroids for approximately 3 years. Findings and limits, study-wide: High graft-versus-host to host-versus-graft clonal ratios were found in allografts of patients who had graft-donor T cell macrochimerism. In recipient marrow, GvH clones were found, and some appeared first in ileum or blood.

The table came from immunoSEQ multiplex PCR; TCRdb's copy has only in-frame clones and leaves some out. The profile shows fewer than 120,000 clones, about 94% of them singletons. Trimming shortened V by 1 base and J by 4 bases, and 7 bases separated the two germline ends. The length of the CDR3 is 13 residues. Germline CDR1 is MNHEY and CDR2 is SMNVEV (reference sequence). In the case of this clone: Its antigen is undetermined.

The starting material was unstimulated CD8+ T cells sorted from spleen or lymph node cells, obtained before intestinal transplant. The gene calls are TRBV27 and TRBJ2-5; D unresolved. This receptor was identified in a human donor who received an intestinal transplant. The CDR3 DNA follows: TGTGCCAGCAGTTTATACCCGGGAGAGACCCAGTACTTC. The encoded protein is CASSLYPGETQYF.